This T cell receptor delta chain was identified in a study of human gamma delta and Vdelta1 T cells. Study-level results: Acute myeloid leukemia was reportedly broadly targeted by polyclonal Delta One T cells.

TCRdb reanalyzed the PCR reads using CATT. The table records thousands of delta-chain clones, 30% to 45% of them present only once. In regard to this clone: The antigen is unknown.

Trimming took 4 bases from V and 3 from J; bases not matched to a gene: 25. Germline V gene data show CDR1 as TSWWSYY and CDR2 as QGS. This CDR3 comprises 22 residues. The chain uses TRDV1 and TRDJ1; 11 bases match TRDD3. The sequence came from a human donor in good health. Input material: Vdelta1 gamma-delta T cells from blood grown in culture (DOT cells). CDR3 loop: CALGVLPSPLVGDTLFPDKLIF. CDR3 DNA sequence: TGTGCTCTTGGGGTTCTTCCTAGTCCCTTGGTGGGGGATACGCTATTTCCCGATAAACTCATCTTT.